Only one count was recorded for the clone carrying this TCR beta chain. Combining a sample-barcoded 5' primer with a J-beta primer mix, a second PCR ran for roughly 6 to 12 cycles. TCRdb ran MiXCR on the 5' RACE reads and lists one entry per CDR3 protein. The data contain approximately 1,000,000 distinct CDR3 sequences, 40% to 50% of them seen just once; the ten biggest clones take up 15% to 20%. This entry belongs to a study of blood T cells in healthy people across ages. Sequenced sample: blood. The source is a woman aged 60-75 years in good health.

Here the CDR3 DNA reads TGTGCCATCAGAGGGCAGGCACTAGCGGGGGAGCAGTACTTC. It codes for CAIRGQALAGEQYF. The chain employs TRBV10-3 and TRBJ2-7, with 10 bases aligning to TRBD2. The trim removed 6 bases at V and 7 bases at J, leaving 9 bases unmatched. The CDR3 loop spans 14 amino acids. Per germline, CDR1 ENHRY and CDR2 SYGVKD.